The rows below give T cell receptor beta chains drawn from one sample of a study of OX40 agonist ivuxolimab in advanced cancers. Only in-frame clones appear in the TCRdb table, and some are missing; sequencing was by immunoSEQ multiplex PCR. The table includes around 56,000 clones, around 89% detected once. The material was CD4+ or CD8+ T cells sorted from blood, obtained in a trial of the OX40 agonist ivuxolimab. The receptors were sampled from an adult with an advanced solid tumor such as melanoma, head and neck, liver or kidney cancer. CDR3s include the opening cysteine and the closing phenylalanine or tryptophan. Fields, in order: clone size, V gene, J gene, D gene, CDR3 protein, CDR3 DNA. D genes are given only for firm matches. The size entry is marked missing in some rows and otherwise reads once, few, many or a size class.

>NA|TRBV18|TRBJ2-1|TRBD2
CASSPPSSGYNEQFF
TGTGCCAGCTCACCACCATCTAGCGGGTACAATGAGCAGTTCTTC
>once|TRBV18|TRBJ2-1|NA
CASSPVRAVNEQFF
TGTGCCAGCTCACCGGTCAGGGCGGTCAATGAGCAGTTCTTC
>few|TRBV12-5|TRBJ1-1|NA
CASGLTGNTEAFF
TGTGCTAGTGGTTTAACAGGGAACACTGAAGCTTTCTTT
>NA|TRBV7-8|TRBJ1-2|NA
CASSLALGSHYGYTF
TGTGCCAGCAGCTTAGCGCTGGGCAGCCACTATGGCTACACCTTC
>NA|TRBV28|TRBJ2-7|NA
CASRTSGEQYF
TGTGCCAGCAGGACATCTGGCGAGCAGTACTTC
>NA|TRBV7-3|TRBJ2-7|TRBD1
CASSPGGNEQYF
TGTGCCAGCAGCCCAGGGGGCAACGAGCAGTACTTC
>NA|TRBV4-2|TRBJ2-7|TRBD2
CASSHVTSGGIYEQYF
TGTGCCAGCAGCCACGTTACTAGCGGGGGGATCTACGAGCAGTACTTC
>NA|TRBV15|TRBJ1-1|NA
CATSSPGRGVNTEAFF
TGTGCCACCAGCAGTCCTGGGAGGGGGGTGAACACTGAAGCTTTCTTT
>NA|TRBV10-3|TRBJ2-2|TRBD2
CAIMPQGGTGELFF
TGTGCCATCATGCCTCAGGGAGGGACCGGGGAGCTGTTTTTT
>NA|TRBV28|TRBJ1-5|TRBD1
CASSIQGADQPQHF
TGTGCCAGCAGCATACAGGGGGCAGATCAGCCCCAGCATTTT
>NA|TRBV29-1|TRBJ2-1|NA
CSVVSRNPNEQFF
TGCAGCGTTGTAAGTCGCAACCCCAATGAGCAGTTCTTC
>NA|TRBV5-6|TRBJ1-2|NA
CASSLPENFNYGYTF
TGTGCCAGCAGCTTGCCGGAGAATTTTAACTATGGCTACACCTTC
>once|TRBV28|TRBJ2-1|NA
CASSLLAGGGYNEQFF
TGTGCCAGCAGTTTACTGGCAGGTGGAGGGTACAATGAGCAGTTCTTC
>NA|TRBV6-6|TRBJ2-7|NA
CASRPGQTYEQYF
TGTGCCAGCAGGCCGGGCCAAACCTACGAGCAGTACTTC
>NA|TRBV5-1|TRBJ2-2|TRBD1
CASQAGGGLTGELFF
TGCGCCAGTCAGGCAGGGGGCGGACTCACCGGGGAGCTGTTTTTT
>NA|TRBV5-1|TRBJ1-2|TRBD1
CASSPSGGNNYGYTF
TGCGCCAGCAGCCCCTCAGGGGGCAATAACTATGGCTACACCTTC
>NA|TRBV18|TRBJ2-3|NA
CASSPSGGSDTQYF
TGTGCCAGCTCTCCATCGGGGGGCTCAGATACGCAGTATTTT
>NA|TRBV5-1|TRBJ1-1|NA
CASSRTPGNTEAFF
TGCGCCAGCAGCCGGACACCTGGGAACACTGAAGCTTTCTTT
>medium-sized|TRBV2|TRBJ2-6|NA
CASRGISGANVLTF
TGTGCCAGCAGGGGCATCTCTGGGGCCAACGTCCTGACTTTC
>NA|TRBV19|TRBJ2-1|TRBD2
CASSIGGRTSGPSSYNEQFF
TGTGCCAGTAGTATAGGGGGGAGGACTAGCGGGCCGAGCTCCTACAATGAGCAGTTCTTC
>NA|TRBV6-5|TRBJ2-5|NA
CASSLDSAAETQYF
TGTGCCAGCAGTTTGGACAGCGCGGCAGAGACCCAGTACTTC
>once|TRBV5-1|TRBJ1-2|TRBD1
CASSLGQGVYGYTF
TGCGCCAGCAGCTTGGGACAGGGGGTCTATGGCTACACCTTC
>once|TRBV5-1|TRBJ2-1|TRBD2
CASSAGTSEHNEQFF
TGCGCCAGCAGCGCCGGGACTAGCGAACACAATGAGCAGTTCTTC